This T cell receptor (beta chain) was sequenced for a study of blood T cells in healthy people across ages. Turning to the study itself: There was about one barcoded beta molecule captured by template switching per two T cells.

This CDR3 region has 14 residues. Germline CDR1 LGHDT, CDR2 YNNKEL (reference sequence). V lost 1 base and J lost 6, with 12 bases in between. A sample-barcoded 5' primer and a J-beta primer mix were used in a second PCR of roughly 6 to 12 cycles. TCRdb passed the 5' RACE reads through MiXCR, listing each CDR3 protein once. The sample includes 600,000 to 800,000 distinct CDR3 sequences, roughly half seen only once; the top ten take about 13%. This clonotype was counted only a few times. This sequence joins TRBV3-1 and TRBJ1-2; D not resolved. The receptor's source is a woman over 75 in good health. Input material: blood. In DNA form, the CDR3 reads TGTGCCAGCAGCCAAGGACACGGGATTAATGGCTACACCTTC. Its translation is CASSQGHGINGYTF.